This entry lists 22 T cell receptor beta chains sequenced from one sample in a study of control samples from healthy donors and cancer patients. Sequenced by immunoSEQ multiplex PCR; TCRdb stores in-frame clones only, minus some. The profile shows around 55,000 clones, roughly 95% of them singletons. The sequencing input was blood. The receptors originated from a young woman in good health.

The V call is TRBV20-1, the J call TRBJ1-2; D is unresolved. Trimming cost V 0 bases and J 7 bases, with 0 bases left between them. The CDR3 runs to 9 residues. Germline CDR1 is DFQATT and CDR2 is SNEGSKA (reference sequence). The CDR3 protein is CSARDGYTF. CDR3 DNA: TGCAGTGCTAGAGATGGCTACACCTTC.

This clone was counted once. The chain couples TRBV29-1 to TRBJ1-1; D perhaps matches TRBD1 (5 bases). The CDR3 has 12 amino acids. Trimming removed 5 bases from V and 4 bases from J, with 11 bases in between. In germline, CDR1 is SQVTM, CDR2 ANQGSEA. The CDR3 spells CSVRTQGTEAFF. DNA for the CDR3: TGCAGCGTTAGGACCCAGGGCACTGAAGCTTTCTTT.

The chain links TRBV19 to TRBJ2-4; 10 nucleotides line up with TRBD2. The CDR3 runs 20 residues. V was clipped by 1 base and J by 6 bases; unmatched bases: 18. Germline values: CDR1 LNHDA, CDR2 SQIVND (reference sequence). The CDR3, as DNA: TGTGCCAGTAGTATAGTTGCCCCGGCTAGCGGGGGCCGATCGAGAAACATTCAGTACTTC. Translated, it gives CASSIVAPASGGRSRNIQYF.

This clone was recorded a few times. This sequence joins TRBV6-2 or TRBV6-3 and TRBJ2-5, with a tentative D call TRBD2 (5 bases). The V end lost 2 bases, the J end lost 4 bases, and 14 bases lay between the germline ends. The CDR3 is made up of 15 amino acids. CDR1 and CDR2 (germline): MNHEY, SVGEGT. The CDR3 protein is CASSYVGLPPETQYF. The CDR3 DNA sequence: TGTGCCAGCAGTTACGTCGGACTGCCCCCAGAGACCCAGTACTTC.

The V gene is TRBV18, the J gene TRBJ1-3; possibly TRBD1 for D (5 bases). The CDR3 contains 17 residues. Germline V gene lookup returns CDR1 KGHSH and CDR2 LQKENI. The V end lost 0 bases, the J end lost 0 bases, and 12 bases lay between the germline ends. The CDR3 coding sequence is TGTGCCAGCTCACCACCGGGGCAGCTCTACTCTGGAAACACCATATATTTT. This sequence encodes CASSPPGQLYSGNTIYF. The variable domain in full, completed from reference TRBV18 and TRBJ1-3, reads NAGVMQNPRHLVRRRGQEARLRCSPMKGHSHVYWYRQLPEEGLKFMVYLQKENIIDESGMPKERFSAEFPKEGPSILRIQQVVRGDSAAYFCASSPPGQLYSGNTIYFGEGSWLTVV.

The J gene is TRBJ2-1, the V gene TRBV18, with D tentatively TRBD1 (7 bases). The CDR3 length is 15 residues. Germline CDR1 KGHSH, CDR2 LQKENI. Between the trimmed V and J ends, which lost 6 bases and 5 bases, there was a span of 17 bases. CDR3 sequence: CASSQRQGGDNEQFF. The CDR3 DNA sequence: TGTGCCAGCTCCCAAAGACAGGGCGGGGACAATGAGCAGTTCTTC.

This chain links TRBV19 with TRBJ1-5, with D hard to call. Germline CDR1 LNHDA, CDR2 SQIVND (reference sequence). This CDR3 is 15 amino acids long. The V and J ends lost 5 bases and 0 bases respectively, with 11 bases between them. The CDR3 DNA sequence: TGTGCCAGTAGTCCCCAGCTGGATAGCAATCAGCCCCAGCATTTT. Translating gives CASSPQLDSNQPQHF.

The chain combines TRBV3-1 (or the pseudogene TRBV3-2) with TRBJ2-4; a possible D gene is TRBD2 (5 bases). The V end was cut by 3 bases, the J end by 8 bases, with 17 bases between. CDR3 size: 15 residues. From germline, CDR1 is LGHDT and CDR2 YNNKEL (reference sequence). The CDR3 nucleotides read TGTGCCAGCAGCCAGGGAATATTACTAGGAGACATTCAGTACTTC. Amino acids: CASSQGILLGDIQYF.

The chain is built from TRBV11-3 and TRBJ1-1, with no clear D. V dropped 4 bases and J dropped 6 bases, with 9 bases sitting between them. Germline values: CDR1 SGHNT, CDR2 YENEEA. The length of the CDR3 is 12 residues. CDR3 sequence (DNA): TGTGCCAGCAGCTCAGGAGGGTCTGAAGCTTTCTTT. This gives the protein CASSSGGSEAFF.

This chain connects TRBV3-1 (or the pseudogene TRBV3-2) to TRBJ1-6; TRBD1 matches at 10 bases. The CDR3 consists of 16 residues. J lost 8 bases, V lost 4 bases, and 8 bases had no gene match. Looked up from germline, CDR1 is LGHDT and CDR2 is YNNKEL (reference sequence). Here the CDR3 reads CASSLARDRGYSPLHF. The CDR3 DNA sequence: TGTGCCAGCAGCCTTGCCCGGGACAGGGGCTATTCACCCCTCCACTTT.

The chain employs TRBV5-1 and TRBJ1-4, with a tentative D call TRBD1 (5 bases). Germline CDR1 is SGHRS and CDR2 is YFSETQ. The CDR3 consists of 16 residues. V lost 2 bases, J lost 2 bases, and 13 bases lay in between. The CDR3 DNA reads TGCGCCAGCAGCTTCCAGAGGGGTGTCACTAATGAAAAACTGTTTTTT. It is translated as CASSFQRGVTNEKLFF.

The V and J genes are TRBV6-5 and TRBJ2-1; D not resolved. Trimming removed 6 bases at V and 4 bases at J, with 13 bases between. The CDR3 sequence is 14 residues long. Germline V CDR1 and CDR2: MNHEY, SVGAGI. CDR3 protein: CASRRFYGYNEQFF. Written as DNA, the CDR3 is TGTGCCAGCAGGAGATTCTACGGTTACAATGAGCAGTTCTTC.

The chain combines TRBV27 with TRBJ1-6; D is undetermined. Germline values: CDR1 MNHEY, CDR2 SMNVEV (reference sequence). CDR3 length equals 14 residues. V was clipped by 4 bases and J by 7 bases, with 11 bases between them. CDR3 in DNA: TGTGCCAGCAGTTCCCTCACCATAAATTCACCCCTCCACTTT. Its translation: CASSSLTINSPLHF.

The rearrangement joins TRBV6-1 to TRBJ2-6; D is undetermined. CDR3 size: 15 residues. Trimming removed 1 base from V and 2 bases from J, with 6 bases in between. The germline CDR1 and CDR2 sequences are MNHNS and SASEGT. The CDR3 region is CASSEEPTGANVLTF. The CDR3 bases are TGTGCCAGCAGTGAAGAACCCACTGGGGCCAACGTCCTGACTTTC.

The chain carries TRBV28 and TRBJ2-5; 12 nucleotides match TRBD2. V lost 7 bases and J lost 2; bases outside the gene matches: 8. Germline V gives CDR1 MDHEN, CDR2 SYDVKM. The CDR3 contains 16 residues. CDR3 amino acids: CASIHRLAGAQETQYF. The CDR3 DNA sequence: TGTGCCAGCATACACCGACTAGCGGGGGCTCAAGAGACCCAGTACTTC.

This clone was detected only once. In nucleotides, the CDR3 is TGTGCCAGCAGCTTGGGAACTTACTCTGGAAACACCATATATTTT. Translation: CASSLGTYSGNTIYF. J is TRBJ1-3 and V is TRBV7-2; D gene unclear. Germline V gives CDR1 SGHTA, CDR2 FQGNSA. This CDR3 is built from 15 residues. V lost 3 bases and J 0 bases, leaving 9 bases between the germline ends.

The V call is TRBV11-3, the J call TRBJ2-1, with 10 positions matching TRBD2. V dropped 2 bases and J dropped 6; count of bases not matched to a gene: 4. Germline CDR1 is SGHNT and CDR2 is YENEEA. The CDR3 loop spans 15 amino acids. CDR3 sequence: CASSLRTSGTNEQFF. CDR3 DNA sequence: TGTGCCAGCAGCTTACGGACTAGCGGAACCAATGAGCAGTTCTTC.

V and J are TRBV28 and TRBJ2-2; unclear D gene. V lost 7 bases and J 1 base, leaving 4 bases between the germline ends. CDR1 MDHEN and CDR2 SYDVKM come from the germline V gene. This CDR3 is built from 12 residues. CDR3 sequence (DNA): TGTGCCAGCACCGTGAACACCGGGGAGCTGTTTTTT. Translated, it gives CASTVNTGELFF.

The sample holds one count of this clone. V usage is TRBV15 and J usage is TRBJ2-1; D is uncertain. This CDR3 has 13 residues. Per the germline V gene, CDR1 is LNHNV and CDR2 is YYDKDF (reference sequence). The V and J ends lost 3 bases and 6 bases respectively, with 9 bases between them. The chain's CDR3 is CATSSFFINEQFF. The CDR3 DNA reads as TGTGCCACCAGCAGTTTCTTTATCAATGAGCAGTTCTTC.

The chain recombines TRBV3-1 (or the pseudogene TRBV3-2) with TRBJ1-2, with a tentative D call TRBD1 (5 bases). Germline V gene sequence: CDR1 LGHDT, CDR2 YNNKEL (reference sequence). The CDR3 has 12 amino acids. Trimming pared 8 bases from V and 7 bases from J, leaving 14 bases between. The DNA of the CDR3 is TGTGCCAGCGCCCGAGGCGGGGGTGGCTACACCTTC. It specifies CASARGGGGYTF.

The V gene is TRBV9, the J gene TRBJ2-3; 7 positions agree with TRBD2. This CDR3 has 15 amino acids. Germline CDR1 SGDLS, CDR2 YYNGEE. After removal of 1 base from V and 2 bases from J, the junction contained 4 bases not matched to a gene. The CDR3 protein is CASSVTGGTTDTQYF. CDR3 bases: TGTGCCAGCAGCGTAACGGGGGGAACCACAGATACGCAGTATTTT.

The CDR3 sequence: CASSLGQMNTEAFF. The CDR3 DNA reads as TGTGCCAGCAGCTTGGGCCAGATGAACACTGAAGCTTTCTTT. The chain joins TRBV5-4 to TRBJ1-1; D not certain. The CDR3 runs 14 residues. CDR1 is SGHNT and CDR2 is YYREEE in the germline V gene (reference sequence). Trimming took off 0 bases at V and 0 bases at J, with 6 bases between the two ends. Combining the CDR3 with reference TRBV5-4 and TRBJ1-1 gives the whole variable domain ETGVTQSPTHLIKTRGQQVTLRCSSQSGHNTVSWYQQALGQGPQFIFQYYREEENGRGNFPPRFSGLQFPNYSSELNVNALELDDSALYLCASSLGQMNTEAFFGQGTRLTVV.